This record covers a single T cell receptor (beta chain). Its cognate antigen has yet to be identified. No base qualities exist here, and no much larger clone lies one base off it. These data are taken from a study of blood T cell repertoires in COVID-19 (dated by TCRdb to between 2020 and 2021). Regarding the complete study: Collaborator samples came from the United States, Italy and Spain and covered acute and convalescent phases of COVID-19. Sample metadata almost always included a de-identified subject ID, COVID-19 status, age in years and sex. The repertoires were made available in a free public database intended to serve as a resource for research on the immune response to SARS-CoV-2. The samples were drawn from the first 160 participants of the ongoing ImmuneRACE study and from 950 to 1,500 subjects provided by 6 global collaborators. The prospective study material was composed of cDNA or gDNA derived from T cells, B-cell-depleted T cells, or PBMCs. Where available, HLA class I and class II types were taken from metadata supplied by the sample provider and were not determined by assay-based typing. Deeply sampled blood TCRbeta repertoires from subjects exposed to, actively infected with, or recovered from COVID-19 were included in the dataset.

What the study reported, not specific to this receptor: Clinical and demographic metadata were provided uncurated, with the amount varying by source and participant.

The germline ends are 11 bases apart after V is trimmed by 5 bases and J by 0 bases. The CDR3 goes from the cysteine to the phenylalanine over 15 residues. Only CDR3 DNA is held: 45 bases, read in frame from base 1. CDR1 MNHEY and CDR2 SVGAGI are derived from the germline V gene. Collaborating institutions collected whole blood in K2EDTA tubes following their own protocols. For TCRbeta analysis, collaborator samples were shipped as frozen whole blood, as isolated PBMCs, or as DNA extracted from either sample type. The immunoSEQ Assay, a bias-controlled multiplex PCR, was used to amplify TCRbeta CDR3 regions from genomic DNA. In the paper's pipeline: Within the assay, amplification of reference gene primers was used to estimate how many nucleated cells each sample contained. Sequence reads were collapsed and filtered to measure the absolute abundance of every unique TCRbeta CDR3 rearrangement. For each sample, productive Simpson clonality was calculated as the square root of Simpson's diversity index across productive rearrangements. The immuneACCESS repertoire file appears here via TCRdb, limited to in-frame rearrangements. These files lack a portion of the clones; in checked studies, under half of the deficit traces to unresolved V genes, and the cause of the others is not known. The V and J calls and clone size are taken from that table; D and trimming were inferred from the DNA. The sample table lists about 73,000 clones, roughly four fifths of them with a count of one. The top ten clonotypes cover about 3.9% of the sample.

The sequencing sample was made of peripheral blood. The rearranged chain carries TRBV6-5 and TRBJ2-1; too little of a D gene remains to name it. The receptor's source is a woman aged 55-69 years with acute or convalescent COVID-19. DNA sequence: TGTGCCAGCAGTCCCCTGGCTAGCTCCTACAATGAGCAGTTCTTC. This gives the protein CASSPLASSYNEQFF.